Listed below are T cell receptor beta chains from one sample, sequenced in a study of blood T cell repertoires in COVID-19. Repertoires were generated with immunoSEQ multiplex PCR, while TCRdb's copy carries only in-frame clones and drops some. The data hold more than 350,000 clones, with around 90% observed a single time. Sequencing was performed on peripheral blood. These receptors were obtained from a woman under 40 with COVID-19, enrolled during active disease. Both conserved end residues are part of each CDR3. The D gene is left open where the match is weak. Expanded clones get a size class; other rows say once, few or many, or leave the size out.

cdr3_nt: TGCGCCAGCAGCCAGTCTCAGGGGGCGGGCACCGGGGAGCTGTTTTTT
cdr3_aa: CASSQSQGAGTGELFF
d_call: TRBD1
v_call: TRBV4-1
j_call: TRBJ2-2
clone_size: .

cdr3_nt: TGTGCCAGCAGCGGACAGGGGGGTGGCTACACCTTC
cdr3_aa: CASSGQGGGYTF
d_call: TRBD1
v_call: TRBV9
j_call: TRBJ1-2
clone_size: .

cdr3_nt: TGTGCCAGTAGTATAACTGAGAACACTGAAGCTTTCTTT
cdr3_aa: CASSITENTEAFF
d_call: .
v_call: TRBV19
j_call: TRBJ1-1
clone_size: .

cdr3_nt: TGTGCCAGTAGTACCCCAGGGGGAAGGGCGGACACTGAAGCTTTCTTT
cdr3_aa: CASSTPGGRADTEAFF
d_call: TRBD1
v_call: TRBV19
j_call: TRBJ1-1
clone_size: .

cdr3_nt: TGTGCCACCAGGGGGGACAGGGACACTGAAGCTTTCTTT
cdr3_aa: CATRGDRDTEAFF
d_call: TRBD1
v_call: TRBV24-1
j_call: TRBJ1-1
clone_size: .

cdr3_nt: TGTGCCAGTAGTATAGAGGCCAGGGGACCATCTCTGTTTTTT
cdr3_aa: CASSIEARGPSLFF
d_call: .
v_call: TRBV19
j_call: TRBJ1-4
clone_size: .

cdr3_nt: TGTGCCAGCAGCTTGACCCCCACAGGTGGACAAGAGACCCAGTACTTC
cdr3_aa: CASSLTPTGGQETQYF
d_call: .
v_call: TRBV5-8
j_call: TRBJ2-5
clone_size: .

cdr3_nt: TGTGCCACCAAGCTTCAGGGTAAGAAGTGCAATGAGCAGTTCTTC
cdr3_aa: CATKLQGKKCNEQFF
d_call: .
v_call: TRBV24-1
j_call: TRBJ2-1
clone_size: .

cdr3_nt: TGTGCCATCAGTGGACAGGGGGACACTGAAGCTTTCTTT
cdr3_aa: CAISGQGDTEAFF
d_call: TRBD1
v_call: TRBV10-3
j_call: TRBJ1-1
clone_size: .

cdr3_nt: TGCAGCGTTGAACGCGGTTTAGACACTGAAGCTTTCTTT
cdr3_aa: CSVERGLDTEAFF
d_call: .
v_call: TRBV29-1
j_call: TRBJ1-1
clone_size: .

cdr3_nt: TGTGCCAGCAGATACAAAAGCGGCTACACCTTC
cdr3_aa: CASRYKSGYTF
d_call: .
v_call: TRBV6-5
j_call: TRBJ1-2
clone_size: .

cdr3_nt: TGTGCCAGCAGTTACTACGGGGTGAACACTGAAGCTTTCTTT
cdr3_aa: CASSYYGVNTEAFF
d_call: .
v_call: TRBV6-5
j_call: TRBJ1-1
clone_size: .

cdr3_nt: TGTGCCAGCAGTCGAGACAGCCAAGAGACCCAGTACTTC
cdr3_aa: CASSRDSQETQYF
d_call: .
v_call: TRBV7-2
j_call: TRBJ2-5
clone_size: .

cdr3_nt: TGTGCCAGCAGTGTGGGGCAGTCTGGAAACACCATATATTTT
cdr3_aa: CASSVGQSGNTIYF
d_call: .
v_call: TRBV2
j_call: TRBJ1-3
clone_size: .

cdr3_nt: TGTGCCAGCAGTTTATGGGGGGGAAGCCCCTATGGCTACACCTTC
cdr3_aa: CASSLWGGSPYGYTF
d_call: .
v_call: TRBV27
j_call: TRBJ1-2
clone_size: .

cdr3_nt: TGTGCCAGCACGCGGGACAGTTCAGGGACTGAAGCTTTCTTT
cdr3_aa: CASTRDSSGTEAFF
d_call: TRBD1
v_call: TRBV6-5
j_call: TRBJ1-1
clone_size: .

cdr3_nt: TGTGCCAGTAGTATAGGAGGGCCAGACTCTGGAAACACCATATATTTT
cdr3_aa: CASSIGGPDSGNTIYF
d_call: .
v_call: TRBV19
j_call: TRBJ1-3
clone_size: .

cdr3_nt: TGCGCCAGCAGGCGGGCGGGGACCGGGGGGACAGATACGCAGTATTTT
cdr3_aa: CASRRAGTGGTDTQYF
d_call: TRBD2
v_call: TRBV5-1
j_call: TRBJ2-3
clone_size: .

cdr3_nt: TGTGCCAGCAGCTCCCCTTACTCTACCCCCCTCCACTTT
cdr3_aa: CASSSPYSTPLHF
d_call: .
v_call: TRBV7-9
j_call: TRBJ1-6
clone_size: once

cdr3_nt: TGCGCCAGCAGCCAAGGGACTTTGGCCGGGAGGTATTTT
cdr3_aa: CASSQGTLAGRYF
d_call: .
v_call: TRBV4-1
j_call: TRBJ2-3
clone_size: once

cdr3_nt: TGTGCCAGCAGCCAGTTGGGCCAGATGAACACTGAAGCTTTCTTT
cdr3_aa: CASSQLGQMNTEAFF
d_call: .
v_call: TRBV4-2
j_call: TRBJ1-1
clone_size: .

cdr3_nt: TGTGCCAGCAGTACGACTAGCGGTGGGGTAGATGAGCAGTTCTTC
cdr3_aa: CASSTTSGGVDEQFF
d_call: TRBD2
v_call: TRBV6-5
j_call: TRBJ2-1
clone_size: .

cdr3_nt: TGTGCCAGCAGCTTGCTGAGCGGCCCTAGCACAGATACGCAGTATTTT
cdr3_aa: CASSLLSGPSTDTQYF
d_call: .
v_call: TRBV5-4
j_call: TRBJ2-3
clone_size: few

cdr3_nt: TGTGCCAGCAGCTTGGGACTAGCGGGAGTCGCCACCGGGGAGCTGTTTTTT
cdr3_aa: CASSLGLAGVATGELFF
d_call: TRBD2
v_call: TRBV5-6
j_call: TRBJ2-2
clone_size: .

cdr3_nt: TGCGCCAGCAGCCAAATGTCAGGGGAGTCCTATGGCTACACCTTC
cdr3_aa: CASSQMSGESYGYTF
d_call: .
v_call: TRBV4-3
j_call: TRBJ1-2
clone_size: .

cdr3_nt: TGTGCCAGTAGTATGTCCTCGTCTAACTATGGCTACACCTTC
cdr3_aa: CASSMSSSNYGYTF
d_call: .
v_call: TRBV19
j_call: TRBJ1-2
clone_size: .

cdr3_nt: TGTGCCAGCAGTTCAGGGGTCCGCAATCAGCCCCAGCATTTT
cdr3_aa: CASSSGVRNQPQHF
d_call: .
v_call: TRBV6-5
j_call: TRBJ1-5
clone_size: .

cdr3_nt: TGCGCCAGCAGCCACGGGACAGGGGTTAATTCACCCCTCCACTTT
cdr3_aa: CASSHGTGVNSPLHF
d_call: TRBD1
v_call: TRBV4-3
j_call: TRBJ1-6
clone_size: .

cdr3_nt: TGTGCCAGCAGCCGGGACAACGACTATGGCTACACCTTC
cdr3_aa: CASSRDNDYGYTF
d_call: .
v_call: TRBV7-2
j_call: TRBJ1-2
clone_size: .

cdr3_nt: TGTGCCAGCAGTTTAACTAATAATGAAAAACTGTTTTTT
cdr3_aa: CASSLTNNEKLFF
d_call: .
v_call: TRBV27
j_call: TRBJ1-4
clone_size: .

cdr3_nt: TGTGCCAGCAGTACGGGTTATGGGCAGCCCCAGCATTTT
cdr3_aa: CASSTGYGQPQHF
d_call: .
v_call: TRBV28
j_call: TRBJ1-5
clone_size: .

cdr3_nt: TGTGCCAGCTCGGGACAGGGGGAGCCTACCTCCTACAATGAGCAGTTCTTC
cdr3_aa: CASSGQGEPTSYNEQFF
d_call: TRBD1
v_call: TRBV28
j_call: TRBJ2-1
clone_size: .

cdr3_nt: TGTGCCAGCAGCCAAATCGACAGGAACACTGAAGCTTTCTTT
cdr3_aa: CASSQIDRNTEAFF
d_call: .
v_call: TRBV7-9
j_call: TRBJ1-1
clone_size: .

cdr3_nt: TGTGCCAGTACCACTGACAGATTCTATGGCTACACCTTC
cdr3_aa: CASTTDRFYGYTF
d_call: .
v_call: TRBV19
j_call: TRBJ1-2
clone_size: .

cdr3_nt: TGTGCCAGCCATCCCGCGGGCCAAGAGACCCAGTACTTC
cdr3_aa: CASHPAGQETQYF
d_call: .
v_call: TRBV6-5
j_call: TRBJ2-5
clone_size: .

cdr3_nt: TGTGCCAGCAGCTCAGTTCCATCTGACTATGGCTACACCTTC
cdr3_aa: CASSSVPSDYGYTF
d_call: .
v_call: TRBV5-5
j_call: TRBJ1-2
clone_size: .

cdr3_nt: TGTGCCAGCAGCTCCTTTGTTCTTTTTAACGGGACAGGGTTCATGAACACTGAAGCTTTCTTT
cdr3_aa: CASSSFVLFNGTGFMNTEAFF
d_call: .
v_call: TRBV21-1
j_call: TRBJ1-1
clone_size: .

cdr3_nt: TGTGCCAGCAGGCAGGGGGAATCCTATAATTCACCCCTCCACTTT
cdr3_aa: CASRQGESYNSPLHF
d_call: TRBD1
v_call: TRBV7-2
j_call: TRBJ1-6
clone_size: .

cdr3_nt: TGCGCCAGCAGCTTGGATGGAGTCGTGACTGAAGCTTTCTTT
cdr3_aa: CASSLDGVVTEAFF
d_call: .
v_call: TRBV5-1
j_call: TRBJ1-1
clone_size: .

cdr3_nt: TGCGCCAGCAGCTTGGGGCTCCTGGAGGACTCTGGCTACACCTTC
cdr3_aa: CASSLGLLEDSGYTF
d_call: .
v_call: TRBV5-1
j_call: TRBJ1-2
clone_size: .

cdr3_nt: TGTGCCAGCAGTACCCTACTAGCGGGGATAATCAGCTCCTACAATGAGCAGTTCTTC
cdr3_aa: CASSTLLAGIISSYNEQFF
d_call: TRBD2
v_call: TRBV6-2/TRBV6-3
j_call: TRBJ2-1
clone_size: .

cdr3_nt: TGTGCCAGCGGAGATCCTGGGGCCAACGTCCTGACTTTC
cdr3_aa: CASGDPGANVLTF
d_call: .
v_call: TRBV10-3
j_call: TRBJ2-6
clone_size: .

cdr3_nt: TGTGCCAGTAGTAACCCCAACAGGGCCAGCTCTGGAAACACCATATATTTT
cdr3_aa: CASSNPNRASSGNTIYF
d_call: .
v_call: TRBV19
j_call: TRBJ1-3
clone_size: .

cdr3_nt: TGTGCCAGCAGTTACCAGGGCGGACCCGCCGATACGCAGTATTTT
cdr3_aa: CASSYQGGPADTQYF
d_call: .
v_call: TRBV6-5
j_call: TRBJ2-3
clone_size: .

cdr3_nt: TGTGCCAGCAGCTTAGCTTATTGGACAGTTATGAGGGAGACCCAGTACTTC
cdr3_aa: CASSLAYWTVMRETQYF
d_call: .
v_call: TRBV7-2
j_call: TRBJ2-5
clone_size: .